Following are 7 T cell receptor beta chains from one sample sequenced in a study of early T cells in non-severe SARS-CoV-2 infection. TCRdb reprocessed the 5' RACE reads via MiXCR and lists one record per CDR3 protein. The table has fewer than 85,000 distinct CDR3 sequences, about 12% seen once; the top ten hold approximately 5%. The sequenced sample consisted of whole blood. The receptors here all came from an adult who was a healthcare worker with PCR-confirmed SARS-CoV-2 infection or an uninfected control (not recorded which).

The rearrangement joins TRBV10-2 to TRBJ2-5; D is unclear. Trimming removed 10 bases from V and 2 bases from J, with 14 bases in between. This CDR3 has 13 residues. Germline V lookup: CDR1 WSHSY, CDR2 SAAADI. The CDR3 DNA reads TGCGCCACTTCAAGACATCTACAAGAGACCCAGTACTTC. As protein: CATSRHLQETQYF.

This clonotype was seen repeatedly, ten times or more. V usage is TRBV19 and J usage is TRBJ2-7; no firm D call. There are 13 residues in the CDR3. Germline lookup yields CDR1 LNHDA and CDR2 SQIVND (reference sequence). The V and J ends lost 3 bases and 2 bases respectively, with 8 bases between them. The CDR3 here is CASSMRPPYEQYF. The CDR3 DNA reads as TGTGCCAGTAGTATGCGCCCCCCCTACGAGCAGTACTTC.

The CDR3 sequence is CASSGAGYTDTQYF. For the CDR3, the DNA is TGTGCCAGCAGCGGGGCGGGGTACACAGATACGCAGTATTTT. V is TRBV9 and J is TRBJ2-3, with D possibly being TRBD2 (6 bases). The CDR3 is made up of 14 amino acids. V was clipped by 3 bases and J by 2 bases, with 10 bases between them. Germline lookup yields CDR1 SGDLS and CDR2 YYNGEE.

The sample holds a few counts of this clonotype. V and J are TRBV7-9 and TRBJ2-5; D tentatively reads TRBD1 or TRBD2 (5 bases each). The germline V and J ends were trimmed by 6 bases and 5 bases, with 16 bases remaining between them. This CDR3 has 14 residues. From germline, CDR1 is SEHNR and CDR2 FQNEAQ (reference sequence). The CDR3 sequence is CASRSGTLGETQYF. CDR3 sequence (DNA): TGTGCCAGCAGGTCCGGGACCCTAGGGGAGACCCAGTACTTC.

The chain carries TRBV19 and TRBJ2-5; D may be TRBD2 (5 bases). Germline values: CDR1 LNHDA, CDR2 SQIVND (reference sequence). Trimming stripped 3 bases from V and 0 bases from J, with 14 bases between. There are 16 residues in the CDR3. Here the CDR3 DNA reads TGTGCCAGTAGTATGTGGGGTTCGCGGGACCAAGAGACCCAGTACTTC. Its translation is CASSMWGSRDQETQYF. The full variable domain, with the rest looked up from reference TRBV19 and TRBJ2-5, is DGGITQSPKYLFRKEGQNVTLSCEQNLNHDAMYWYRQDPGQGLRLIYYSQIVNDFQKGDIAEGYSVSREKKESFPLTVTSAQKNPTAFYLCASSMWGSRDQETQYFGPGTRLLVL.

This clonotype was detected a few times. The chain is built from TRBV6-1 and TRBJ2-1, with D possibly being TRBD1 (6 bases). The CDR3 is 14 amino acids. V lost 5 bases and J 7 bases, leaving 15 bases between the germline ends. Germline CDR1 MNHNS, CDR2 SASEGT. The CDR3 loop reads CASSTGQQKNEQFF. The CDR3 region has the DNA TGTGCCAGCAGTACCGGACAGCAGAAGAATGAGCAGTTCTTC.

CDR3 residues: CASSAPTGAGRRPLHF. The CDR3 bases are TGTGCCAGCAGTGCACCGACCGGAGCTGGAAGGCGACCCCTCCACTTT. The chain joins TRBV6-1 to TRBJ1-6; D is unresolved. This CDR3 is built from 16 residues. Germline values: CDR1 MNHNS, CDR2 SASEGT. V lost 4 bases and J 12 bases, leaving 22 bases between the germline ends.